This is a list of T cell receptor beta chains from one sample in a study of pediatric ulcerative colitis. The data were produced by immunoSEQ multiplex PCR, yet TCRdb's version contains in-frame clones alone and is incomplete. The table records around 64,000 clones, over 70% of them present only once. The material sequenced was blood. The receptors originated from a boy aged 10-17 years with moderate ulcerative colitis. CDR3s include the opening cysteine and the closing phenylalanine or tryptophan. The D gene is left open where the match is weak. A row's size may be missing; if present it is once, few, many or a size class.

>TRBJ1-1|TRBV19|-|TRBD1
CASIQPGQGRNTEAFF
TGTGCCAGCATACAACCGGGACAGGGGAGGAACACTGAAGCTTTCTTT
>TRBJ2-7|TRBV27|-|TRBD1
CASSLRQGATYEQYF
TGTGCCAGCAGTTTACGGCAGGGGGCCACCTACGAGCAGTACTTC
>TRBJ1-2|TRBV9|-|-
CASSPDSKRHGYTF
TGTGCCAGCAGCCCAGATTCCAAAAGGCATGGCTACACCTTC
>TRBJ1-2|TRBV7-8|-|-
CASSLDGGSGANYGYTF
TGTGCCAGCAGCTTAGATGGCGGAAGTGGAGCTAACTATGGCTACACCTTC
>TRBJ1-1|TRBV10-3|-|TRBD1
CAISFQGAGEAFF
TGTGCCATCAGTTTTCAGGGGGCGGGGGAAGCTTTCTTT
>TRBJ2-7|TRBV14|-|-
CASSQVSGKRSF
TGTGCCAGCAGCCAAGTGTCCGGAAAAAGAAGCTTC
>TRBJ1-1|TRBV5-1|few|-
CASRGLMNTEAFF
TGCGCCAGCAGGGGGCTCATGAACACTGAAGCTTTCTTT
>TRBJ1-2|TRBV5-1|-|-
CASSSAENYGYTF
TGCGCCAGCAGCTCGGCAGAAAACTATGGCTACACCTTC
>TRBJ1-1|TRBV4-2|-|-
CASSPQGNTEAFF
TGTGCCAGCAGCCCGCAGGGGAACACTGAAGCTTTCTTT
>TRBJ1-2|TRBV29-1|few|TRBD1
CSVGDRGGYGYTF
TGCAGCGTGGGTGACAGGGGAGGCTATGGCTACACCTTC
>TRBJ1-6|TRBV4-1|-|-
CASSQQGGSPLHF
TGCGCCAGCAGCCAACAGGGCGGTTCACCCCTCCACTTT
>TRBJ1-6|TRBV27|few|-
CASSAGGRDSPLHF
TGTGCCAGCAGTGCCGGGGGGCGCGATTCACCCCTCCACTTT
>TRBJ2-7|TRBV7-9|-|-
CASSSFYEQYF
TGTGCCAGCAGCTCGTTCTACGAGCAGTACTTC
>TRBJ2-3|TRBV7-8|-|TRBD2
CASSLGPSGDTQYF
TGTGCCAGCAGCTTAGGACCTAGCGGAGATACGCAGTATTTT
>TRBJ2-7|TRBV6-6|-|TRBD1
CASSYRTGIYEQYF
TGTGCCAGCAGTTACCGGACAGGGATTTACGAGCAGTACTTC
>TRBJ2-3|TRBV4-2|-|-
CASSQDGRLRGPSTDTQYF
TGTGCCAGCAGCCAAGATGGGAGGCTACGAGGGCCTAGCACAGATACGCAGTATTTT
>TRBJ1-4|TRBV6-5|-|-
CASSYSGGANEKLFF
TGTGCCAGCAGTTACTCAGGGGGGGCTAATGAAAAACTGTTTTTT
>TRBJ2-7|TRBV9|-|-
CASSVGGGFSSYEQYF
TGTGCCAGCAGCGTAGGAGGAGGGTTTAGCAGCTACGAGCAGTACTTC
>TRBJ2-2|TRBV25-1|-|-
CASSEYGWSGELFF
TGTGCCAGCAGTGAATACGGATGGAGCGGGGAGCTGTTTTTT
>TRBJ1-2|TRBV5-1|once|TRBD1
CASSLGTGVRRSYTF
TGCGCCAGCAGCTTGGGGACAGGGGTTCGTAGAAGCTACACCTTC
>TRBJ2-7|TRBV10-3|-|TRBD2
CAISDTPGLAGDEQYF
TGTGCCATCAGTGACACACCGGGACTAGCGGGAGACGAGCAGTACTTC
>TRBJ1-5|TRBV6-1|-|-
CATTHGGGNQPQHF
TGTGCCACTACACACGGAGGCGGCAATCAGCCCCAGCATTTT
>TRBJ2-2|TRBV15|once|-
CATRGGGRNTGELFF
TGTGCCACCAGGGGAGGGGGGAGAAACACCGGGGAGCTGTTTTTT
>TRBJ2-3|TRBV30|few|TRBD2
CAWSSGLSTDTQYF
TGTGCCTGGAGTTCGGGACTAAGCACAGATACGCAGTATTTT
>TRBJ2-7|TRBV4-1|-|-
CASSQPTENLYEQYF
TGCGCCAGCAGCCAACCGACAGAAAACCTCTACGAGCAGTACTTC
>TRBJ2-7|TRBV6-1|-|TRBD1
CASSGGQFSYEQYF
TGTGCCAGCAGTGGGGGACAGTTCTCCTACGAGCAGTACTTC
>TRBJ1-1|TRBV5-1|few|-
CASSSRGGYTEAFF
TGCGCCAGCAGCTCCAGGGGAGGGTACACTGAAGCTTTCTTT
>TRBJ2-3|TRBV7-7|-|TRBD2
CASSLGVGVAGGADTQYF
TGTGCCAGCAGCTTAGGTGTCGGAGTAGCGGGAGGAGCAGATACGCAGTATTTT
>TRBJ2-7|TRBV7-3|few|-
CASSLFRDPGRDEQYF
TGTGCCAGCAGCTTATTCCGGGACCCAGGAAGGGACGAGCAGTACTTC
>TRBJ2-7|TRBV7-6|-|TRBD1
CASSLRVDRGYEQYF
TGTGCCAGCAGCTTAAGAGTGGACAGGGGGTACGAGCAGTACTTC
>TRBJ2-4|TRBV4-2|-|TRBD1
CASSQDGPGGPSSKNIQYF
TGTGCCAGCAGCCAAGATGGCCCAGGGGGACCCAGTTCCAAAAACATTCAGTACTTC
>TRBJ2-7|TRBV4-3|-|-
CASSQGRQGWGTEQYF
TGCGCCAGCAGCCAAGGTCGTCAGGGGTGGGGGACCGAGCAGTACTTC
>TRBJ2-7|TRBV5-6|-|TRBD2
CASSRGLAGLPKYEQYF
TGTGCCAGCAGCCGAGGACTAGCGGGACTCCCCAAGTACGAGCAGTACTTC
>TRBJ1-2|TRBV5-5|few|-
CASSHPTGTENTF
TGTGCCAGCAGCCATCCGACGGGGACTGAGAACACCTTC
>TRBJ1-2|TRBV6-5|-|-
CASRRGSGYGYTF
TGTGCCAGCAGGAGGGGTTCAGGCTATGGCTACACCTTC
>TRBJ1-3|TRBV21-1|-|-
CAINSHETGRINTIYF
TGTGCCATCAACTCTCACGAGACGGGACGGATAAACACCATATATTTT
>TRBJ1-2|TRBV29-1|few|TRBD1
CSVQDRANGDIF
TGCAGCGTCCAGGACAGGGCGAATGGAGACATCTTC
>TRBJ1-6|TRBV19|-|-
CASSTATGKSYNSPLHF
TGTGCCAGTAGTACAGCGACAGGTAAATCCTATAATTCACCCCTCCACTTT
>TRBJ2-7|TRBV19|-|TRBD1
CASSRSGGEQYF
TGTGCCAGTAGTAGGTCAGGGGGTGAGCAGTACTTC
>TRBJ2-7|TRBV18|-|TRBD1
CASSSDRGSSSYEQYF
TGTGCCAGCTCATCGGACAGGGGCTCCAGCTCCTACGAGCAGTACTTC
>TRBJ1-2|TRBV7-6|once|-
CASSLAHPSPGTSYGYTF
TGTGCCAGCAGCTTAGCGCACCCTTCCCCAGGAACTTCCTATGGCTACACCTTC
>TRBJ2-1|TRBV7-9|-|-
CASPGGDEQFF
TGTGCCAGCCCTGGGGGTGATGAGCAGTTCTTC
>TRBJ2-7|TRBV7-9|-|-
CASSFPRDSTRYEQYF
TGTGCCAGCAGCTTTCCCCGGGACTCCACCCGCTACGAGCAGTACTTC
>TRBJ2-2|TRBV11-2|-|TRBD1
CASSAAGTGGTGELFF
TGTGCCAGCAGCGCCGCCGGGACAGGGGGGACCGGGGAGCTGTTTTTT
>TRBJ1-1|TRBV6-5|few|-
CASSRSGGMNTEAFF
TGTGCCAGCAGCCGCTCGGGGGGAATGAACACTGAAGCTTTCTTT
>TRBJ2-3|TRBV12-5|-|TRBD2
CASGLVLAGVRPDTQYF
TGTGCTAGTGGTTTGGTACTAGCGGGGGTCCGCCCAGATACGCAGTATTTT
>TRBJ2-2|TRBV7-8|-|TRBD2
CASSSRTSGRVKTGELFF
TGTGCCAGCAGCTCGAGGACTAGCGGGAGAGTTAAGACCGGGGAGCTGTTTTTT
>TRBJ1-5|TRBV4-1|-|-
CASSQPRDGDNQPQHF
TGCGCCAGCAGCCAACCCCGGGACGGAGACAATCAGCCCCAGCATTTT
>TRBJ1-4|TRBV19|-|-
CASSIIAGANEKLFF
TGTGCCAGTAGTATAATAGCAGGGGCTAATGAAAAACTGTTTTTT